This T cell receptor (beta chain) comes out of a study of blood T cell repertoires in COVID-19. Study as a whole: Samples taken during acute and convalescent COVID-19 were collected in the United States, Italy and Spain. Nucleic acid was either cDNA or gDNA, and it came from T cells, B-cell-depleted T cells, or PBMCs.

The CDR3 length is 18 residues. Trimming left V 1 base short and J 0 bases short, with 16 bases between. In germline, CDR1 is KGHDR, CDR2 SFDVKD. As originally analysed: Quantification of nucleated cells was approximated via reference gene primer amplification. Generated by immunoSEQ multiplex PCR, the TCRdb table keeps only in-frame clones and is missing some. Clonal size and the V and J genes are those of that table, whereas D and trimming came from the DNA. The sample lists some 130,000 clones, approximately 84% occurring once. The gene calls are TRBV24-1 and TRBJ2-3; no clear D gene. The sample comprised peripheral blood. This sequence originates from a woman aged 25-40 years who had recovered from COVID-19. The CDR3 DNA reads as TGTGCCACCAGTGATTTTCGCGCCGGTAACTCTAGCACAGATACGCAGTATTTT. As protein: CATSDFRAGNSSTDTQYF.